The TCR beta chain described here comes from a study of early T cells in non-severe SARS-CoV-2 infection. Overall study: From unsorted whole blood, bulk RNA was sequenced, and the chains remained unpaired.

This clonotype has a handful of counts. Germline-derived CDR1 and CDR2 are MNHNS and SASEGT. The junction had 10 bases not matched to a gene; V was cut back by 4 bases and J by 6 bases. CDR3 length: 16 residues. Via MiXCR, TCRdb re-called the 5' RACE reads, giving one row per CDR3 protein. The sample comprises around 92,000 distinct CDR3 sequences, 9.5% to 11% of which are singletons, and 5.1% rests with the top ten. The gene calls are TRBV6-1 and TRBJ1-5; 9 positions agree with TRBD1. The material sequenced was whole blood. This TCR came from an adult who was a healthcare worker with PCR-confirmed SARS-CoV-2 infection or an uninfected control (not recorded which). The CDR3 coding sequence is TGTGCCAGCAGTGGGTACTGGACAGGGGCTGGTCAGCCCCAGCATTTT. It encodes CASSGYWTGAGQPQHF.